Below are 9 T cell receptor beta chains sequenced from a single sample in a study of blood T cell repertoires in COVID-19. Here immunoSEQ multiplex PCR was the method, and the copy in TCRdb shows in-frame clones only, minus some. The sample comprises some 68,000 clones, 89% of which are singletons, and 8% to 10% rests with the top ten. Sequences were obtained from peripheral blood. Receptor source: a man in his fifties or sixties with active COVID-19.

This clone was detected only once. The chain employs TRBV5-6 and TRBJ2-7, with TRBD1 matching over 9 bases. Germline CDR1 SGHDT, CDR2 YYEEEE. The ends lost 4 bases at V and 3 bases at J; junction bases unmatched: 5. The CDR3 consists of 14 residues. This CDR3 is CASSLGQGIYEQYF. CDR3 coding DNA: TGTGCCAGCAGCCTCGGACAGGGGATCTACGAGCAGTACTTC. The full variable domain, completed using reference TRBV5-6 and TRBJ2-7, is DAGVTQSPTHLIKTRGQQVTLRCSPKSGHDTVSWYQQALGQGPQFIFQYYEEEERQRGNFPDRFSGHQFPNYSSELNVNALLLGDSALYLCASSLGQGIYEQYFGPGTRLTVT.

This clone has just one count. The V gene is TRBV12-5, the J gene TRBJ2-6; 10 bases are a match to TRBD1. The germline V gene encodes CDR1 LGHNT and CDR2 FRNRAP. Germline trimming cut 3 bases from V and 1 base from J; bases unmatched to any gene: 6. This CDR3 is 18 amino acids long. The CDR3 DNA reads TGTGCTAGTGGTTTCCCGACAGGGGGCGATTCTGGGGCCAACGTCCTGACTTTC. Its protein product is CASGFPTGGDSGANVLTF.

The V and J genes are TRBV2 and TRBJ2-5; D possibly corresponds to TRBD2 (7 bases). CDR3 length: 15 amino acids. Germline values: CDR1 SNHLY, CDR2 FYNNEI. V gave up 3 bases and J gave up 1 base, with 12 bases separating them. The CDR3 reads CASSEAGAGQETQYF. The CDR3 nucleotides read TGTGCCAGCAGTGAGGCGGGGGCCGGCCAAGAGACCCAGTACTTC.

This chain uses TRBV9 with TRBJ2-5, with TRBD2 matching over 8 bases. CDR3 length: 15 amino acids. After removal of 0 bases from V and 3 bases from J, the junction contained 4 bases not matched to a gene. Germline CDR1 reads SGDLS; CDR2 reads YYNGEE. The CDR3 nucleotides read TGTGCCAGCAGCGTAGCGGCGGGGGGAGAAGAGACCCAGTACTTC. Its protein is CASSVAAGGEETQYF.

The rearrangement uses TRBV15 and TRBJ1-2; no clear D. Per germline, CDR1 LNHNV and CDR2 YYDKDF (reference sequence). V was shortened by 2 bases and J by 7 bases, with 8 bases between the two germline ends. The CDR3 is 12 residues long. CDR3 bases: TGTGCCACCAGCAGAAGGAGCAGTGGCTACACCTTC. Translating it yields CATSRRSSGYTF.

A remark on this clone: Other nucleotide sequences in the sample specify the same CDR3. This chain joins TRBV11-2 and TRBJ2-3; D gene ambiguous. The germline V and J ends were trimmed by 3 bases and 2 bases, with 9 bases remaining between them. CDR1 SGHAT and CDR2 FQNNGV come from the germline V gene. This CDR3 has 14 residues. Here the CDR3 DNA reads TGTGCCAGCAGCTTCGGTCGAAACACAGATACGCAGTATTTT. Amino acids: CASSFGRNTDTQYF.

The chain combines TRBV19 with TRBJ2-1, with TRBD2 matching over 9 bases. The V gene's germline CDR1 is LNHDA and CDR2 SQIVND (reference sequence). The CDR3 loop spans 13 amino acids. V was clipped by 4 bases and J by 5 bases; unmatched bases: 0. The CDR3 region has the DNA TGTGCCAGTAGTAGCGGGGGGGACAATGAGCAGTTCTTC. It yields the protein CASSSGGDNEQFF.

For the CDR3, the DNA is TGTGCCAGCAAAGAGGGAGCTGAAGCCTACGAGCAGTACTTC. Encoded protein: CASKEGAEAYEQYF. This rearrangement joins TRBV27 to TRBJ2-7, with D possibly matching TRBD2 (5 bases). CDR1 and CDR2 (germline): MNHEY, SMNVEV (reference sequence). The CDR3 spans 14 residues. V lost 7 bases to trimming and J lost 2 bases, with 15 bases between them.

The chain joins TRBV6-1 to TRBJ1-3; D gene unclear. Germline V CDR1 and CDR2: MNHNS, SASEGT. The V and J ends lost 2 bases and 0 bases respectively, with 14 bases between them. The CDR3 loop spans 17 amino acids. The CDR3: CASSEYGERRSGNTIYF. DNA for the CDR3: TGTGCCAGCAGTGAATATGGAGAAAGGCGCTCTGGAAACACCATATATTTT.